These T cell receptor beta chains were read from a single sample in a study of T cells in Graves' hyperthyroidism and ophthalmopathy. TCRdb passed the multiplex PCR reads through MiXCR, listing each CDR3 protein once. The sample has about 200,000 distinct CDR3 sequences, around 16% seen once. Material for sequencing was blood. These receptor sequences come from a woman aged 50 to 60 with Graves' hyperthyroidism. Each CDR3 is given with its conserved first and last residue. The D gene is left open where the match is weak. Some rows have no size entry. The others give once, few or many, or a class for an expanded clone.

j_gene | len | d_gene | abundance | v_gene | CDR3nt | CDR3aa
TRBJ2-7 | 17 | TRBD2 | many | TRBV7-3 | TGTGCCAGCAGCCTCGGACTAGCGGGAGGGCCGGGGGGAGAGCAGTACTTC | CASSLGLAGGPGGEQYF
TRBJ2-7 | 12 | . | many | TRBV27 | TGTGCCAGCAGTATAGGGGGGACGGAGCAGTACTTC | CASSIGGTEQYF
TRBJ2-5 | 13 | . | . | TRBV29-1 | TGCAGCGTTGAGACAGATACGCGAGAGACCCAGTACTTC | CSVETDTRETQYF
TRBJ2-7 | 14 | . | . | TRBV5-1 | TGCGCCAGCAGTAGGGAACAGGCGACCTACGAGCAGTACTTC | CASSREQATYEQYF
TRBJ2-1 | 15 | TRBD2 | . | TRBV12-3/TRBV12-4 | TGTGCCAGCAGCCCGGGGGGGGCCCGTGGGAATGAGCAGTTCTTC | CASSPGGARGNEQFF
TRBJ2-2 | 12 | . | many | TRBV27 | TGTGCCAGCAGTTTATCCGCCGGGGAGCTGTTTTTT | CASSLSAGELFF
TRBJ2-5 | 15 | . | . | TRBV7-2 | TGTGCCAGCAGCCTTTGGCGAGGGGTAGAAGAGACCCAGTACTTC | CASSLWRGVEETQYF
TRBJ1-1 | 13 | . | few | TRBV20-1 | TGCAGTGCTCCTCGGGCAGGGGACACTGAAGCTTTCTTT | CSAPRAGDTEAFF
TRBJ1-1 | 15 | TRBD1 | . | TRBV12-3/TRBV12-4 | TGTGCCAGCAGTACGAAGGACAGGGGGTTCCCTGAAGCTTTCTTT | CASSTKDRGFPEAFF
TRBJ2-1 | 15 | . | . | TRBV24-1 | TGTGCCACCGGTACTATAGTGAGCTCCTACAATGAGCAGTTCTTC | CATGTIVSSYNEQFF
TRBJ1-1 | 15 | . | few | TRBV9 | TGTGCCAGCAGCTCCACCGGGGGGAGTGGGGCTGAAGCTTTCTTT | CASSSTGGSGAEAFF
TRBJ2-7 | 12 | . | many | TRBV29-1 | TGCAGCTCTGAGGGTAACGGGGGCGAGCAGTACTTC | CSSEGNGGEQYF
TRBJ2-1 | 14 | . | few | TRBV6-1 | TGTGCCAGCAGTTCAGGGCTATCCTACAATGAGCAGTTCTTC | CASSSGLSYNEQFF
TRBJ1-6 | 14 | TRBD1 | few | TRBV20-1 | TGCAGTGCTGGGACAGGGGATTATAATTCACCCCTCCACTTT | CSAGTGDYNSPLHF
TRBJ1-6 | 15 | . | few | TRBV2 | TGTGCCAGCAGTACCGACCCGCCAGGTGATTCACCCCTCCACTTT | CASSTDPPGDSPLHF
TRBJ2-3 | 16 | TRBD2 | . | TRBV30 | TGTGCCTGGAGTGTGCCGGGACTAGCGTCCACAGATACGCAGTATTTT | CAWSVPGLASTDTQYF
TRBJ2-7 | 16 | . | many | TRBV2 | TGTGCCAGCGGACTTCCTCCGCCCGTCAGGTCCTACGAGCAGTACTTC | CASGLPPPVRSYEQYF
TRBJ1-2 | 14 | . | few | TRBV20-1 | TGCAGCACCAATGGGCAGAACTCTCTCTCTGGCTACACCTTC | CSTNGQNSLSGYTF
TRBJ2-7 | 19 | TRBD2 | many | TRBV12-3/TRBV12-4 | TGTGCCAGCAGTTATGGGATATCTAGCGGGAGGGCAGAAAACTACGAGCAGTACTTC | CASSYGISSGRAENYEQYF
TRBJ2-5 | 17 | TRBD1 | many | TRBV5-1 | TGCGCCAGCAGCTTGGCCGGGGGACAGGGGGCCCAAGAGACCCAGTACTTC | CASSLAGGQGAQETQYF
TRBJ2-7 | 14 | TRBD2 | few | TRBV6-2/TRBV6-3 | TGTGCCAGCAAGCGGACTAGCGGCTCCTACGAGCAGTACTTC | CASKRTSGSYEQYF
TRBJ2-1 | 15 | . | many | TRBV3-1 | TGTGCCAGCAGCCAAGGCGGAGGGGCCTACAATGAGCAGTTCTTC | CASSQGGGAYNEQFF
TRBJ2-1 | 16 | . | many | TRBV11-2 | TGTGCCAGCAGACCCGAGGGGATAAGCTCCTACAATGAGCAGTTCTTC | CASRPEGISSYNEQFF
TRBJ1-2 | 13 | . | . | TRBV6-5 | TGTGCCAGCAGTTACGGGGGCAGCTATGGCTACACCTTC | CASSYGGSYGYTF
TRBJ1-2 | 13 | . | few | TRBV20-1 | TGCAGTGCTAGAGCCGGGACGAGCTATGGCTACACCTTC | CSARAGTSYGYTF
TRBJ1-1 | 13 | . | many | TRBV5-1 | TGCGCCAGCAGCTTGGAGGGTAGCACTGAAGCTTTCTTT | CASSLEGSTEAFF
TRBJ2-5 | 21 | . | few | TRBV30 | TGTGCCTGGACCTACACCTCCCCAAACAGACCCTCATCGGGACCCAAAGAGACCCAGTACTTC | CAWTYTSPNRPSSGPKETQYF
TRBJ1-5 | 14 | . | . | TRBV5-1 | TGCGCCTCCAGCCCCGAACATAGCAATCAGCCCCAGCATTTT | CASSPEHSNQPQHF
TRBJ1-5 | 16 | . | many | TRBV27 | TGTGCCAGCAGTTTGTCCGGGATCCATAGCAATCAGCCCCAGCATTTT | CASSLSGIHSNQPQHF
TRBJ1-2 | 15 | TRBD1 | few | TRBV30 | TGTGCCTGGAGTCCCGGACAGGCGACGAGCTATGGCTACACCTTC | CAWSPGQATSYGYTF
TRBJ2-4 | 15 | . | . | TRBV20-1 | TGCAGTGCTGACGGGACTTCCCTAGCCAAAAACATTCAGTACTTC | CSADGTSLAKNIQYF
TRBJ2-3 | 15 | . | . | TRBV7-6 | TGTGCCAGCAGCTTAGTGCAGGGGAAGGGTCATACGCAGTATTTT | CASSLVQGKGHTQYF
TRBJ1-5 | 15 | TRBD1 | . | TRBV6-5 | TGTGCCAGCAGTTACTGGGACAGGGCCAATCAGCCCCAGCATTTT | CASSYWDRANQPQHF
TRBJ2-3 | 16 | . | few | TRBV5-1 | TGCGCCAGCAGCTTAGGAGGGATGGGGGGCACAGATACGCAGTATTTT | CASSLGGMGGTDTQYF
TRBJ2-3 | 14 | . | many | TRBV27 | TGTGCCAGCAGTCCCCGACTGGTCACAGATACGCAGTATTTT | CASSPRLVTDTQYF
TRBJ1-2 | 15 | TRBD1 | . | TRBV9 | TGTGCCAGCAGCGTAGACGTCAGGGGGACAGAAGGCTACACCTTC | CASSVDVRGTEGYTF
TRBJ2-7 | 14 | TRBD1 | few | TRBV5-1 | TGCGCCAGCAGCTTGGAGACAGGGACGTACGAGCAGTACTTC | CASSLETGTYEQYF
TRBJ1-2 | 16 | . | . | TRBV5-1 | TGCGCCAGCAGCTTGGGGTTTGGGGCAGGAGAGTCTGGCTACACCTTC | CASSLGFGAGESGYTF
TRBJ2-2 | 15 | . | many | TRBV5-5 | TGTGCCAGCAGCTTGGAGGGCCGTGACACCGGGGAGCTGTTTTTT | CASSLEGRDTGELFF
TRBJ2-7 | 15 | . | many | TRBV6-1 | TGTGCCAGCAGTGAATTTAATGGACACACCTACGAGCAGTACTTC | CASSEFNGHTYEQYF
TRBJ2-5 | 14 | TRBD2 | many | TRBV19 | TGTGCCAGTAGCGGGAGGACTAGCGGAGAGACCCAGTACTTC | CASSGRTSGETQYF
TRBJ2-1 | 15 | TRBD2 | many | TRBV7-2 | TGTGCCAGCAGCCAGGGACTAGCGGGAGGCAATGAGCAGTTCTTC | CASSQGLAGGNEQFF
TRBJ2-5 | 12 | . | many | TRBV11-3 | TGTGCCAGCAGCTTAGATGAAAGGGACCAGTACTTC | CASSLDERDQYF
TRBJ2-5 | 18 | TRBD2 | . | TRBV11-1 | TGTGCCAGCAGCTTAGCCGGGACTAGCGGGAGTACTCCAGGGACCCAGTACTTC | CASSLAGTSGSTPGTQYF
TRBJ2-7 | 11 | . | few | TRBV12-5 | TGTGCTAGTGGTTTCGGACGTGAGCAGTACTTC | CASGFGREQYF
TRBJ2-7 | 15 | . | many | TRBV15 | TGTGCCACCAGCACCTCCCCTCGTGAGGATTACGAGCAGTACTTC | CATSTSPREDYEQYF